This T cell receptor beta chain originates from a study of T-cell memory formation after mild COVID-19 (dated by TCRdb to the early 2020s). Turning to the overall study: Most TCR sequence clusters were specific to one of the two donors. In a couple of donors, T-cell clones that expanded and contracted after mild COVID-19 were tracked by sequencing TCRalpha and TCRbeta repertoires over time. The cohort comprised two young, previously healthy adult volunteers, one female and one male.

On this clonotype: Its cognate antigen has yet to be identified. No clone much larger than this one lies a single base away; base qualities are absent.

PBMCs were isolated by Ficoll-Paque density gradient centrifugation. Instrument on record: Illumina NovaSeq 6000. cDNA libraries for TCRalpha and TCRbeta were prepared by 5'RACE using constant-segment primers, with sample barcodes and unique molecular identifiers added. Trizol reagent was used to extract RNA from every sample. Libraries were amplified in two PCR steps, with a second sample barcode and Illumina TruSeq adapters added in the second step. Libraries were sequenced on an Illumina NovaSeq with 2 x 150 bp paired-end reads. The authors' analysis ran thus. The reads were demultiplexed and collapsed into UMI-guided consensus sequences using migec v1.2.7. Using mixcr v2.1.11, UMI consensuses were aligned to TRA and TRB V and J templates and then assembled into clonotypes. A clonotype was counted as expanded or contracted only when both edgeR and NoisET called the clonotype significant, with the noise models trained on biological replicates. edgeR calls used a false discovery rate-adjusted p below 0.01 and a log2 fold-change threshold of 1. As an exploratory analysis of dynamics, max-normalized trajectories of the 1000 most abundant clonotypes were examined with PCA combined with hierarchical clustering. The CD4 or CD8 phenotype of responding clones was assigned using the separately sequenced CD4+ and CD8+ repertoires. TCRdb's own reprocessing of the public reads used fastp at Q25 and MiXCR and kept productive beta chains. Entries are consolidated by CDR3 protein sequence, retaining the most common genes and DNA. These V and J calls rely on TCRdb rather than the paper's analysis. The table for this sample lists approximately 240,000 distinct CDR3 sequences; approximately 16% of them were counted only once. The ten biggest clones cover about 3.5% of the sample.

What the work shows at the level of the full study, not this receptor alone: Some responding clones were detected in pre-infection memory, which suggested that pre-existing cross-reactive memory T cells had joined the SARS-CoV-2 response. Clones contracting from day 15 to 85 had balanced CD4/CD8 phenotypes, while a second wave expanding from day 15 to 37 was biased towards CD4+. SARS-CoV-2 specificity of the second-wave clones peaking on day 37 was not confirmed. The study included only a couple of mild cases, and larger cohorts that include severe cases with pre-infection samples were judged to be necessary. Contracting CD4+ clones were located mainly in the CM and EM memory subsets, whereas CD8+ clones were found to be enriched in EMRA.

The TCR was taken from a man between 18 and 35 years old who had mild COVID-19 (a few samples of this study predate the infection). The sample titles of this study are shuffled in the database, so cell type and time point are left out; the donor was told from shared clones. Sequenced material: PBMCs or a T cell subset sorted from them (not recorded which).

In nucleotides, the sequence is TGCGCCAGCAGCTTGCAGAGAACTGGGGCCAACGTCCTGACTTTC. This sequence encodes CASSLQRTGANVLTF. The chain is assembled from TRBV5-1 and TRBJ2-6, with no confident D gene call. V and J are truncated by 1 base and 2 bases respectively, leaving an intervening sequence of 7 bases. As encoded in the germline V gene, CDR1 is SGHRS while CDR2 is YFSETQ. The CDR3 holds 15 amino acids from the cysteine to the phenylalanine. Left in the record is the CDR3 DNA by itself, 45 bases read in frame from the first base.